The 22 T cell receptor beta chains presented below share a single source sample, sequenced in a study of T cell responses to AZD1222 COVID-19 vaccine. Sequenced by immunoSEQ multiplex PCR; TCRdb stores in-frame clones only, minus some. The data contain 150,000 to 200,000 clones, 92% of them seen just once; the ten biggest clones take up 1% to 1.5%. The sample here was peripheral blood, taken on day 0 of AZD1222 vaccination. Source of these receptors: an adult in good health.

The CDR3 protein is CASSRLQRSGAEAFF. CDR3 DNA sequence: TGTGCCAGCAGTAGACTCCAAAGAAGTGGGGCTGAAGCTTTCTTT. The V call is TRBV6-5, the J call TRBJ1-1; no reliable D call. CDR3 length: 15 amino acids. Germline CDR1 is MNHEY and CDR2 is SVGAGI. Trimming removed 5 bases from V and 6 bases from J, with 19 bases in between.

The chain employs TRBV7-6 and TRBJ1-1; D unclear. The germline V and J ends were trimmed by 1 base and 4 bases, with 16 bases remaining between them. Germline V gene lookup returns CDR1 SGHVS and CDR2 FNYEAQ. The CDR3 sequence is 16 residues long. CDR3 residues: CASSLGFPGSGTEAFF. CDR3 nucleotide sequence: TGTGCCAGCAGCTTAGGCTTCCCGGGTTCTGGCACTGAAGCTTTCTTT.

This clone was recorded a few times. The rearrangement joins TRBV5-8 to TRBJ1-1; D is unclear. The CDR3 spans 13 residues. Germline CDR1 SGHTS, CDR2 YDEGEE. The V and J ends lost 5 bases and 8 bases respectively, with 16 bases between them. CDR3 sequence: CASSYSGFWEAFF. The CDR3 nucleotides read TGTGCCAGCAGTTATTCAGGCTTCTGGGAAGCTTTCTTT.

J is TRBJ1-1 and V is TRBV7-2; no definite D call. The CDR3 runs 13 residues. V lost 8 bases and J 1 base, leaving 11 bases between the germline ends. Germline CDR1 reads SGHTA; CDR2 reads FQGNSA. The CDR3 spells CASETQRNTEAFF. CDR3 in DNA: TGTGCCAGCGAAACACAGCGGAACACTGAAGCTTTCTTT.

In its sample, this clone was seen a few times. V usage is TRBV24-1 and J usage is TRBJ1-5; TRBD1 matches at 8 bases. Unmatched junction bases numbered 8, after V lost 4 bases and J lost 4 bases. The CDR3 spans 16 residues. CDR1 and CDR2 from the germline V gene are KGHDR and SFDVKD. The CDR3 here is CATSDSTTGGNQPQHF. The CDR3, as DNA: TGTGCCACCAGTGACAGTACCACAGGGGGGAATCAGCCCCAGCATTTT.

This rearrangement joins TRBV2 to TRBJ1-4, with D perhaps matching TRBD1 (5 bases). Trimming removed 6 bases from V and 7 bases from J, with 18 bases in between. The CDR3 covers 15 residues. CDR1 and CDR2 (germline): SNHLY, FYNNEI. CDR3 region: CASSGGEGGSEKLFF. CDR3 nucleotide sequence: TGTGCCAGCAGCGGAGGGGAGGGAGGAAGTGAAAAACTGTTTTTT.

The chain's CDR3 is CASSPGDRGRDTQYF. The CDR3 region has the DNA TGTGCCAGCAGCCCCGGGGACAGGGGGCGGGATACGCAGTATTTT. The chain couples TRBV7-3 to TRBJ2-3, with TRBD1 matching over 12 bases. Germline V CDR1 and CDR2: SGHTA, FQGTGA. V was clipped by 5 bases and J by 6 bases; unmatched bases: 6. The CDR3 has 15 residues.

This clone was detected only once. CDR3 DNA: TGTGCCAGCAGGACCGGACAGGGGGTCTCCTACGAGCAGTACTTC. Protein: CASRTGQGVSYEQYF. V gene TRBV6-5 combines with J gene TRBJ2-7, with 10 nucleotides matching TRBD1. CDR3 length: 15 residues. V lost 6 bases and J lost 0; bases outside the gene matches: 5. Germline CDR1 and CDR2: MNHEY and SVGAGI.

CDR3 loop: CASSYDGAGELFF. The CDR3 nucleotides are TGTGCCAGCAGTTACGACGGAGCCGGGGAGCTGTTTTTT. The chain carries TRBV6-5 and TRBJ2-2, with no clear D. V was trimmed by 2 bases and J by 6 bases, leaving 7 bases between them. The CDR3 runs 13 residues. CDR1 and CDR2 from the germline V gene are MNHEY and SVGAGI.

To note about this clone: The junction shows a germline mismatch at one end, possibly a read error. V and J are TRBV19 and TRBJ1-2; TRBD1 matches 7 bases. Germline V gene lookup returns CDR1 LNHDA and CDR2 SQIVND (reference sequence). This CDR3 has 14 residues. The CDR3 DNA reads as TGTGCCAGTAGTATGAGTTTACAGGGGACGGCTGCCGCCTTC. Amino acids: CASSMSLQGTAAAF. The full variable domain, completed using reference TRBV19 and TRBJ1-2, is DGGITQSPKYLFRKEGQNVTLSCEQNLNHDAMYWYRQDPGQGLRLIYYSQIVNDFQKGDIAEGYSVSREKKESFPLTVTSAQKNPTAFYLCASSMSLQGTAAAFGSGTRLTVV.

CDR3 coding DNA: TGTGCCAGCAGCTTAGCTGGGGTAAACGTCTACGAGCAGTACTTC. This sequence encodes CASSLAGVNVYEQYF. The chain joins TRBV7-2 to TRBJ2-7; unclear D gene. This CDR3 has 15 amino acids. Deletions cut 0 bases from V and 3 bases from J, with 12 bases between. CDR1 SGHTA and CDR2 FQGNSA come from the germline V gene.

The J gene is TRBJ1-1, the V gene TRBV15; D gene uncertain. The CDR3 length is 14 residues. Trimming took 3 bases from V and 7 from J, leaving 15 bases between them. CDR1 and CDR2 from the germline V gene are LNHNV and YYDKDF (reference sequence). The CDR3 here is CATSSIPSGGEAFF. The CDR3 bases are TGTGCCACCAGCAGTATACCTTCGGGAGGTGAAGCTTTCTTT.

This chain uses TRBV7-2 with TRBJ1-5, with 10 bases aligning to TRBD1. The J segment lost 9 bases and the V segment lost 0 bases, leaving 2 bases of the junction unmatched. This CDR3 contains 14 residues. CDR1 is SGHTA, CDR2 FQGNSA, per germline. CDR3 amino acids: CASSLAGQGSPQHF. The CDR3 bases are TGTGCCAGCAGCTTAGCGGGACAGGGGTCGCCCCAGCATTTT. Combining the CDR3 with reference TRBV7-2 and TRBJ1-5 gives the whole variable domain GAGVSQSPSNKVTEKGKDVELRCDPISGHTALYWYRQSLGQGLEFLIYFQGNSAPDKSGLPSDRFSAERTGGSVSTLTIQRTQQEDSAVYLCASSLAGQGSPQHFGDGTRLSIL.

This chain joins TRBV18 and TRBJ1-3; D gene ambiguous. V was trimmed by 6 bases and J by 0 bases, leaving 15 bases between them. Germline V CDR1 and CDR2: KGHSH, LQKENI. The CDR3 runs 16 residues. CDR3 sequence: CASSPFDPFSGNTIYF. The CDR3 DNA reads TGTGCCAGCTCCCCTTTCGATCCGTTCTCTGGAAACACCATATATTTT.

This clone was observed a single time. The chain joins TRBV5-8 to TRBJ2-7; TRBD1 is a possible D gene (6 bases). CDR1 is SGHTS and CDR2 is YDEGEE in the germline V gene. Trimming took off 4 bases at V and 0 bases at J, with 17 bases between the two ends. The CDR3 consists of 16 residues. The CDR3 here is CASSPFIGTNSYEQYF. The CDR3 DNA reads TGTGCCAGCAGCCCTTTTATCGGGACAAACTCCTACGAGCAGTACTTC.

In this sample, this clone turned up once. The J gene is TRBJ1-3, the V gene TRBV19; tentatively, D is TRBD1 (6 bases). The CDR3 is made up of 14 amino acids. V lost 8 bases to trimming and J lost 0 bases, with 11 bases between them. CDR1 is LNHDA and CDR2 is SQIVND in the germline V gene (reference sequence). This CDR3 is CASDTTGSGNTIYF. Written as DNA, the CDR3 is TGTGCCAGTGATACGACAGGCTCTGGAAACACCATATATTTT. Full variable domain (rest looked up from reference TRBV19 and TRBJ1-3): DGGITQSPKYLFRKEGQNVTLSCEQNLNHDAMYWYRQDPGQGLRLIYYSQIVNDFQKGDIAEGYSVSREKKESFPLTVTSAQKNPTAFYLCASDTTGSGNTIYFGEGSWLTVV.

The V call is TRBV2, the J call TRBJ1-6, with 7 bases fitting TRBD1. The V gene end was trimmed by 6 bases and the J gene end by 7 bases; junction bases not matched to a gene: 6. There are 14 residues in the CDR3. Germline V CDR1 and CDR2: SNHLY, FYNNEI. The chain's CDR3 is CASRATGPNSPLHF. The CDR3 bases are TGTGCCAGCAGGGCGACAGGGCCAAATTCACCCCTCCACTTT.

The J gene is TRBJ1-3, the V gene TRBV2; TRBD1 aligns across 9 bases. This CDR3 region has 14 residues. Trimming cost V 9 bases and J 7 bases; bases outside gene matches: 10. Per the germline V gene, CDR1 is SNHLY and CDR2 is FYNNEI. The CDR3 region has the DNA TGTGCCAGTACCGGGACAGGGAAGCTCAACACCATATATTTT. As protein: CASTGTGKLNTIYF.

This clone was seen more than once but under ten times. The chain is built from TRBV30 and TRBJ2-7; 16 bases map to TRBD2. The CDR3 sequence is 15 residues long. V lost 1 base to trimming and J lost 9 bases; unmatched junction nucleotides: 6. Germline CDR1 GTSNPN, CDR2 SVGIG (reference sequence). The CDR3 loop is CAWSAGTSGGAAQYF. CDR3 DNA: TGTGCCTGGAGTGCGGGGACTAGCGGGGGGGCCGCGCAGTACTTC.

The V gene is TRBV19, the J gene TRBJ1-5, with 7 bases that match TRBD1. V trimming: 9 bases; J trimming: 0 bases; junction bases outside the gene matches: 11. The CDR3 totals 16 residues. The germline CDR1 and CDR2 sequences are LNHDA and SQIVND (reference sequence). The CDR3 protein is CASIRDSLYSNQPQHF. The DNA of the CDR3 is TGTGCCAGCATTAGGGACAGCCTTTATAGCAATCAGCCCCAGCATTTT.

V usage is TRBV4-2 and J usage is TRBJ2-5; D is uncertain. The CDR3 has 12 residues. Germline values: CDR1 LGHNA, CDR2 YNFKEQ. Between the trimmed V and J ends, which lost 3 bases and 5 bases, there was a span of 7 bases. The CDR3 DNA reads TGTGCCAGCAGCCACCCGCAGGAGACCCAGTACTTC. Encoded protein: CASSHPQETQYF.

The CDR3 DNA is TGCGCCAGCAGCTTCGGGGGGACAGCTACCACCGGGGAGCTGTTTTTT. As protein: CASSFGGTATTGELFF. The chain links TRBV5-1 to TRBJ2-2; tentatively, D is TRBD1 or TRBD2 (7 bases each). The CDR3 has 16 residues. V was shortened by 2 bases and J by 4 bases, with 15 bases between the two germline ends. CDR1 is SGHRS and CDR2 is YFSETQ in the germline V gene.